One T cell receptor (beta chain) is described in this entry. Its target is not known. The data stem from a study of T-cell reconstitution after alpha-beta-depleted transplantation in children. Overall study results and limits: The main origin of T-cell counts and diversity one year after transplant was newly produced T cells.

J gave up 2 bases and V 4 bases, and 5 bases lay outside the gene matches. The V gene's germline CDR1 is SGHVS and CDR2 FQNEAQ. The CDR3 extends over 15 amino acids. The TCRbeta library was prepared with unique molecular identifiers. One entry per CDR3 protein, called by TCRdb with MiXCR from the PCR reads. The sample carries tens of thousands of distinct CDR3 sequences, 40% to 65% recorded once. This sequence joins TRBV7-8 and TRBJ2-5; the match to TRBD2 covers 9 bases. The clonotype originates from a boy in the first two years of life with SCID, due to receive a stem cell transplant. The sample was peripheral blood, taken before TCRalphabeta/CD19-depleted stem cell transplant. CDR3 nucleotide sequence: TGTGCCAGCAGCTCCGCTAGCGGGGTTCAAGAGACCCAGTACTTC. As protein: CASSSASGVQETQYF.